This T cell receptor beta chain was identified during a study of spatial heterogeneity in lung cancer. Whole-study findings and limits: In tumors, expanded intratumoral alpha and beta TCR counts tracked mutation counts.

Time point specified: sample taken at primary tumor resection. Patients with untreated early-stage non-small cell lung cancer, numbering roughly 69, were the donors. Unsorted whole RNA from tumor, nontumor lung or frozen PBMC underwent sequencing. As to this clonotype: The antigen remains undetermined.

A distinct unique molecular identifier was carried by each TCR cDNA molecule. TCRdb redid the calling of the 5' RACE reads with MiXCR, one entry per CDR3 protein. The data contain about 4,000 distinct CDR3 sequences, 10% to 11% of them singletons. CDR3 length equals 15 residues. The V end was cut by 10 bases, the J end by 0 bases, with 15 bases between. Germline loops: CDR1 KGHDR, CDR2 SFDVKD. This TCR was recovered from a male donor with early-stage non-small cell lung cancer. This chain connects TRBV24-1 to TRBJ1-5; possibly TRBD1 for D (5 bases). The sequenced sample was lung tumor tissue, obtained at surgery. CDR3 coding DNA: TGTGCCACAGGGAGGGACGGGACTAGCAATCAGCCCCAGCATTTT. Translation gives CATGRDGTSNQPQHF.